This is a list of T cell receptor beta chains from one sample in a study of T-cell memory formation after mild COVID-19. TCRdb independently ran MiXCR on the 5' RACE reads; one entry per CDR3 protein. The sample consists of 130,000 to 150,000 distinct CDR3 sequences, approximately 21% of them appearing once. Sequenced input: PBMCs or a T cell subset sorted from them (not recorded which). These receptors all stem from an adult woman who had mild COVID-19 (a few samples of this study predate the infection). Cell type and time point are not known. The CDR3 runs from the conserved cysteine through the conserved F or W. Each record gives: V gene, J gene, CDR3 protein.

TRBV7-6,TRBJ2-7,CASSLSYVGPYEQYF
TRBV12-3/TRBV12-4,TRBJ1-6,CASSLGHRSSPLHF
TRBV27,TRBJ2-3,CASSLRRGSDTQYF
TRBV5-6,TRBJ2-3,CASSLATADTQYF
TRBV20-1,TRBJ2-5,CSAREPPGREAVQETQYF
TRBV24-1,TRBJ1-5,CATSSTGAAPQPQHF
TRBV7-8,TRBJ2-2,CASSFTGGDPGELFF
TRBV24-1,TRBJ2-3,CATSDSGPDTQYF
TRBV12-3/TRBV12-4,TRBJ2-7,CASSQSGSMHEQYF
TRBV10-3,TRBJ1-2,CAISGGRTYGYTF
TRBV7-8,TRBJ2-7,CASSLSPGQTYEQYF
TRBV4-2,TRBJ2-5,CASSQAGLAGGPMETQYF
TRBV3-1,TRBJ1-1,CASSPRGLADTEAFF
TRBV20-1,TRBJ2-3,CSAERGGGTDTQYF
TRBV11-2,TRBJ1-1,CASSLDGWGAFF
TRBV12-3/TRBV12-4,TRBJ2-7,CASSLGTPYEQYF
TRBV7-9,TRBJ2-1,CASSPNLAGARVYNEQFF
TRBV12-3/TRBV12-4,TRBJ2-7,CASRGDAGYEQYF
TRBV6-1,TRBJ1-5,CASIQGNSNQPQHF
TRBV20-1,TRBJ2-3,CSAARSGGTDTQYF
TRBV28,TRBJ1-5,CASSLGNQPQHF
TRBV6-5,TRBJ2-6,CASRVGGANVLTF
TRBV29-1,TRBJ1-2,CSVDPGARGYTF
TRBV12-3/TRBV12-4,TRBJ2-3,CASRLNPLFGAGAADTQYF
TRBV27,TRBJ1-1,CASWGQRNTEAFF
TRBV12-3/TRBV12-4,TRBJ1-1,CASRDRQTLNTEAFF
TRBV6-2/TRBV6-3,TRBJ2-1,CASSNPRARVQFF
TRBV28,TRBJ1-1,CASSPPGPTEAFF
TRBV12-3/TRBV12-4,TRBJ2-3,CASMGTSGTDTQYF
TRBV5-1,TRBJ2-1,CASRSQLSVHEQFF
TRBV3-1,TRBJ2-7,CASSNGGLGVYEQYF
TRBV5-1,TRBJ1-6,CASSLAGVEYSPLHF
TRBV11-2,TRBJ2-7,CAVASSSYEQYF
TRBV4-2,TRBJ2-3,CASSQSRDGGDTQYF
TRBV19,TRBJ2-3,CASSRGRDTDTQYF
TRBV29-1,TRBJ2-6,CSVEQGTFSGANVLTF
TRBV30,TRBJ1-2,CAWSRSRATYGYTF
TRBV7-2,TRBJ1-1,CASRRDNWQAEAFF
TRBV10-2,TRBJ1-1,CASSVLRGFTEAFF
TRBV10-3,TRBJ2-1,CAISVPGTGGRDEQFF
TRBV29-1,TRBJ2-3,CSVGSGRTDTQYF
TRBV6-5,TRBJ2-7,CASSYQQGYEQYF
TRBV12-3/TRBV12-4,TRBJ1-1,CASSSRGNTEAFF
TRBV5-1,TRBJ2-7,CASSFVGTSDFEQYF
TRBV18,TRBJ1-1,CASWEELNTEAFF
TRBV4-2,TRBJ2-1,CASSQEGRELRNEQFF
TRBV24-1,TRBJ2-3,CATSAAVPLMQYF
TRBV2,TRBJ1-4,CASRSAVGDEKLFF
TRBV27,TRBJ1-2,CASSSKGRGRGGYTF
TRBV4-3,TRBJ2-2,CASSHGTGELFF
TRBV11-1,TRBJ2-1,CASSPGLAGVQFF
TRBV10-2,TRBJ2-7,CASSESYDLSSYEQYF
TRBV7-2,TRBJ2-3,CASSPYGTSGSVTDTQYF
TRBV5-4,TRBJ1-1,CASSPRDRGPFQAFF
TRBV11-3,TRBJ2-1,CASSLDVSRNRPYNEQFF
TRBV20-1,TRBJ2-5,CSARDSGSEGETQYF
TRBV7-3,TRBJ1-4,CASSPTGSSNEKLFF